This TCR beta chain was captured by sequencing in a study of blood T cell repertoires in COVID-19. For the study at large: Nucleic acid was either cDNA or gDNA, and it came from T cells, B-cell-depleted T cells, or PBMCs.

CDR3 size: 16 residues. Germline V gene lookup returns CDR1 LNHDA and CDR2 SQIVND (reference sequence). The V gene end was trimmed by 0 bases and the J gene end by 3 bases; junction bases not matched to a gene: 6. The table came from immunoSEQ multiplex PCR; TCRdb's copy has only in-frame clones and leaves some out. The data hold around 170,000 clones, with around 86% observed a single time. The sample was peripheral blood. This receptor was obtained from a man aged 70-80 years who had recovered from COVID-19. The chain employs TRBV19 and TRBJ2-7; TRBD1 aligns across 9 bases. For the CDR3, the DNA is TGTGCCAGTAGTATAGATCTTACAGGGGGCCGCTACGAGCAGTACTTC. Its translation is CASSIDLTGGRYEQYF.